This T cell receptor beta chain stems from a study of HIV-infected patients and healthy controls. A note on this clonotype: The antigen remains undetermined.

All unsorted peripheral T cells were captured because whole blood was used without fractionation. Overall study results and limits: HIV+ repertoires were severely depleted of MAIT alpha-chain CDR3s, unlike healthy controls.

About 500 ng RNA was reverse transcribed with alpha and beta constant-region primers. Alpha and beta chain libraries were made separately by chain-specific third strand synthesis with multiplexing indices. TCRdb itself ran the 5' RACE reads through MiXCR, one entry per CDR3 protein. The sample has about 18,000 distinct CDR3 sequences; 12% are singletons. This CDR3 region has 15 residues. V was shortened by 5 bases and J by 4 bases, with 14 bases between the two germline ends. This chain links TRBV12-3 or TRBV12-4 with TRBJ1-4; no definite D call. This clonotype originated in an adult in good health. The sequencing sample was made of blood. CDR3 sequence reads: CASSARQGLNEKLFF. CDR3 coding DNA: TGTGCCAGCAGTGCCAGACAAGGGCTTAATGAAAAACTGTTTTTT.